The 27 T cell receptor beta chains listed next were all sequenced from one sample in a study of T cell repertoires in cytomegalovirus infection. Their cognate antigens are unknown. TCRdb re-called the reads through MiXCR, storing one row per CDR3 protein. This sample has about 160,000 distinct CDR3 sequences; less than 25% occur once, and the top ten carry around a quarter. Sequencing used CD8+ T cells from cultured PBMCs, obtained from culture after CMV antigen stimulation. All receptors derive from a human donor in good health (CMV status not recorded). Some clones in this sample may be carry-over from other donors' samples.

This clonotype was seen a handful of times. As DNA, the CDR3 is TGTGCCAGCAGCTGGACAGGGGGGAAGAGCAATGAGCAGTTCTTC. This codes for CASSWTGGKSNEQFF. This rearrangement joins TRBV7-2 to TRBJ2-1; 10 bases fit TRBD1. This CDR3 has 15 residues. The germline gives CDR1 SGHTA, CDR2 FQGNSA. Trimming cost V 4 bases and J 6 bases; bases outside gene matches: 6.

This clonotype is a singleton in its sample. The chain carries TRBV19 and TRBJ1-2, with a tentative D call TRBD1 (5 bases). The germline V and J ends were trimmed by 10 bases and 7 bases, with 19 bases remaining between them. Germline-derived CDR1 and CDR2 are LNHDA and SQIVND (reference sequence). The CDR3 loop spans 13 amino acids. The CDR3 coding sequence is TGTGCCACCTTTAAACGGGGCTCGGGTGGCTACACCTTC. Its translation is CATFKRGSGGYTF.

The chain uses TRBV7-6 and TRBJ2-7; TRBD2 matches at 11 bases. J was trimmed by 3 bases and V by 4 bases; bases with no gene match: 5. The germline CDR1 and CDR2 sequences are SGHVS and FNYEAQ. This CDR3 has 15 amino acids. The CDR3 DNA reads TGTGCCAGCAGCTCCACTAGCGGGGGCCTCTACGAGCAGTACTTC. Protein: CASSSTSGGLYEQYF.

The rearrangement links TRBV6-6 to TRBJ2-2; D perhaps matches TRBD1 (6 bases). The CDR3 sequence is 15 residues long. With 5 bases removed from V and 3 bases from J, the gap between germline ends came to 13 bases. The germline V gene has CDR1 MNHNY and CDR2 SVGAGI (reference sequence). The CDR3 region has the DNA TGTGCCAGCAGTGATCGCGGACAGTACACCGGGGAGCTGTTTTTT. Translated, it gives CASSDRGQYTGELFF.

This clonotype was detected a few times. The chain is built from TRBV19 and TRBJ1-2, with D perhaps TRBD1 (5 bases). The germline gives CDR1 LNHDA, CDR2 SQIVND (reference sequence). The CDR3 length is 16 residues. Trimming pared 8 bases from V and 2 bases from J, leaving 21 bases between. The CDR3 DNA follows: TGTGCCAGTTGTCCCCCCCAAAGGGGCGCAAACTATGGCTACACCTTC. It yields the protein CASCPPQRGANYGYTF. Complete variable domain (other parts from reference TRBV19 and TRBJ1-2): DGGITQSPKYLFRKEGQNVTLSCEQNLNHDAMYWYRQDPGQGLRLIYYSQIVNDFQKGDIAEGYSVSREKKESFPLTVTSAQKNPTAFYLCASCPPQRGANYGYTFGSGTRLTVV.

The CDR3, as DNA: TGTGCCAGCTGGGCAGGGAGCGGTGAAGCTTTCTTT. Its translation: CASWAGSGEAFF. The chain links TRBV6-8 to TRBJ1-1, with TRBD1 as a possible D gene (5 bases). Germline CDR1 is MNHGY and CDR2 is SAAAGT. Trimming took off 8 bases at V and 7 bases at J, with 14 bases between the two ends. The CDR3 covers 12 residues.

The CDR3 is CASSSQTSGGFNEQFF. CDR3 sequence (DNA): TGTGCCAGCAGCTCCCAAACTAGCGGGGGGTTCAATGAGCAGTTCTTC. The chain recombines TRBV7-9 with TRBJ2-1; 12 positions agree with TRBD2. Germline V CDR1 and CDR2: SEHNR, FQNEAQ (reference sequence). V was clipped by 4 bases and J by 6 bases; unmatched bases: 7. The CDR3 is made up of 16 amino acids.

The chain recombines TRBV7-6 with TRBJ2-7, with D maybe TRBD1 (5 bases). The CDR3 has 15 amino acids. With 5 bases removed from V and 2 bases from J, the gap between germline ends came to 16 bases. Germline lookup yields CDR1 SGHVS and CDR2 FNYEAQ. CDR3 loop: CASSPEVDSPYEQYF. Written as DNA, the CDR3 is TGTGCCAGCAGCCCCGAAGTAGACAGTCCCTACGAGCAGTACTTC.

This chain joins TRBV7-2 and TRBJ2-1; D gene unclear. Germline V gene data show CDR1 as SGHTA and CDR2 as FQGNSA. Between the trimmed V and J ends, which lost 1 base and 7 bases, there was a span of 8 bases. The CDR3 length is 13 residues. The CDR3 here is CASSLGVGNEQFF. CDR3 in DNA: TGTGCCAGCAGCTTAGGAGTAGGGAATGAGCAGTTCTTC. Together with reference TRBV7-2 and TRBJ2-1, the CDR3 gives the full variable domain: GAGVSQSPSNKVTEKGKDVELRCDPISGHTALYWYRQSLGQGLEFLIYFQGNSAPDKSGLPSDRFSAERTGGSVSTLTIQRTQQEDSAVYLCASSLGVGNEQFFGPGTRLTVL.

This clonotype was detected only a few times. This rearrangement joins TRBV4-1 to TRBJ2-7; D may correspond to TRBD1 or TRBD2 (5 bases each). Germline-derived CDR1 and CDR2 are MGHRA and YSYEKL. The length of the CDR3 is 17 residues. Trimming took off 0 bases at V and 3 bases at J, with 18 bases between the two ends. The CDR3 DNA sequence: TGCGCCAGCAGCCAAGACCCCGGGACCTCCTCTTACTACGAGCAGTACTTC. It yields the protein CASSQDPGTSSYYEQYF.

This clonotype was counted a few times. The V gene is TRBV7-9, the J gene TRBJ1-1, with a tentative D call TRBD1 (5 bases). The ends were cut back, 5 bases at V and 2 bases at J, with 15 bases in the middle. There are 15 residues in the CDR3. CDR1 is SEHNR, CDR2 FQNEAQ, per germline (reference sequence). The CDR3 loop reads CASSEIGVVNTEAFF. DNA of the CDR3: TGTGCCAGCAGCGAAATAGGGGTCGTAAACACTGAAGCTTTCTTT.

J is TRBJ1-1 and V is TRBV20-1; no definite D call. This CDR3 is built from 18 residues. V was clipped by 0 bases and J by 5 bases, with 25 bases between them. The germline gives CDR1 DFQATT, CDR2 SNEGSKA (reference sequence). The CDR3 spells CSARDHHPTFPWTTEAFF. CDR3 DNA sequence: TGCAGTGCTAGAGATCATCACCCAACCTTCCCATGGACTACTGAAGCTTTCTTT.

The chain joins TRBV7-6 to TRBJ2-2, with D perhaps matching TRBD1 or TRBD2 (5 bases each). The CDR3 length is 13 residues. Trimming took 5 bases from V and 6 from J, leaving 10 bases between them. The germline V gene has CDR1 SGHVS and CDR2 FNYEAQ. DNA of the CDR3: TGTGCCAGCAGCATGGGGACGGCCGGGGAGCTGTTTTTT. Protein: CASSMGTAGELFF.

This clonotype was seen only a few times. The CDR3 here is CASSYKTVGEQYF. Here the CDR3 DNA reads TGTGCCAGCAGTTACAAGACAGTAGGGGAGCAGTACTTC. This sequence joins TRBV6-2 or TRBV6-3 and TRBJ2-7, with D possibly being TRBD1 (5 bases). The V end was cut by 2 bases, the J end by 7 bases, with 12 bases between. CDR1 and CDR2 (germline): MNHEY, SVGEGT. The CDR3 is made up of 13 amino acids.

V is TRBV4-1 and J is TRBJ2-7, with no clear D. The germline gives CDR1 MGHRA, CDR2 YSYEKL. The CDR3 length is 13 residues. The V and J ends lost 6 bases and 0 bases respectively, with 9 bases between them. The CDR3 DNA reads TGCGCCAGCAGGGGCCAGAGCTCCTACGAGCAGTACTTC. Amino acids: CASRGQSSYEQYF.

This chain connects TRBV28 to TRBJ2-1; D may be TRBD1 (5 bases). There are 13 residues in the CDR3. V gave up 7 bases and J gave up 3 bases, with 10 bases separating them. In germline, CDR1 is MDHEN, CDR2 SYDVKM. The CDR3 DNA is TGTGCCAGCACCCCTCAGGGCTACAATGAGCAGTTCTTC. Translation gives CASTPQGYNEQFF.

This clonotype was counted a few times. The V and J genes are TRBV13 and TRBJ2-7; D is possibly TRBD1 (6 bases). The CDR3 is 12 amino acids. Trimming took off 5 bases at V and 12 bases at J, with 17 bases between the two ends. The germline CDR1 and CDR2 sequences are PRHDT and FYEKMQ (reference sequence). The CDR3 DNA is TGTGCCAGCAGCCCTTACAGGGTTGCCCCGTACTTC. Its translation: CASSPYRVAPYF.

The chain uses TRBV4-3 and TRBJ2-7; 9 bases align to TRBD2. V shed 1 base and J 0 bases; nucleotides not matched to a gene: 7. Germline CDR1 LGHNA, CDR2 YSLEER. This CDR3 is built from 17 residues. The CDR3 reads CASSQGLLSGGSYEQYF. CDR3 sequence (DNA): TGCGCCAGCAGCCAAGGCCTCCTTAGCGGGGGCTCCTACGAGCAGTACTTC.

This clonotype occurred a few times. CDR3 in DNA: TGTGCCAGCAGCGCACAGGGGCAGGGGTCCGCTAATGAAAAACTGTTTTTT. This translates into CASSAQGQGSANEKLFF. The chain uses TRBV4-2 and TRBJ1-4; 7 nucleotides agree with TRBD1. The J segment lost 3 bases and the V segment lost 5 bases, leaving 12 bases of the junction unmatched. In germline, CDR1 is LGHNA, CDR2 YNFKEQ. This CDR3 region has 17 residues.

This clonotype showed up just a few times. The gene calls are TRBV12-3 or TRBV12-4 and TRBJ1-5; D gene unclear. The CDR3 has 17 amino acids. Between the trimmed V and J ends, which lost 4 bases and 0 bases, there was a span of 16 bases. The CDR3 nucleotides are TGTGCCAGCAGTTCGCTATCTCTGGGAAATAGCAATCAGCCCCAGCATTTT. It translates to CASSSLSLGNSNQPQHF.

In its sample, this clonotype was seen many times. DNA for the CDR3: TGTGCCAGCAGTTCAGGTGCCTACGAGCAGTACTTC. Amino acids: CASSSGAYEQYF. The chain uses TRBV6-6 and TRBJ2-7; no definite D call. V was cut by 4 bases and J by 2 bases, with 6 bases left in between. This CDR3 is 12 amino acids long. Germline assignment: CDR1 MNHNY and CDR2 SVGAGI (reference sequence).

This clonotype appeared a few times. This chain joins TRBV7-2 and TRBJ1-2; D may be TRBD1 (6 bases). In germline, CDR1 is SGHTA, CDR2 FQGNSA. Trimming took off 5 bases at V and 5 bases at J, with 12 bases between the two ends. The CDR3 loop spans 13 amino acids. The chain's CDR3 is CASSRGQFYGYTF. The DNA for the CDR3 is TGTGCCAGCAGCCGAGGACAGTTTTATGGCTACACCTTC.

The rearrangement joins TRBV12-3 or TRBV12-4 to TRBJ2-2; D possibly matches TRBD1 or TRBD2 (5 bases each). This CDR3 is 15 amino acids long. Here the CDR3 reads CALRLGTENTGELFF. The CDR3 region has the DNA TGTGCTCTTAGGCTAGGGACCGAGAACACCGGGGAGCTGTTTTTT.

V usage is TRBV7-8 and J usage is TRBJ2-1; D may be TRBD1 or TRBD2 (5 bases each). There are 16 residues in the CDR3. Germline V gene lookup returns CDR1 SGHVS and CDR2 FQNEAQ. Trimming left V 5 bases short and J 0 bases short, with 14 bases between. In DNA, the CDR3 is TGTGCCAGCAGCGAGGGACCGCCGAGCTCCTACAATGAGCAGTTCTTC. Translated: CASSEGPPSSYNEQFF.

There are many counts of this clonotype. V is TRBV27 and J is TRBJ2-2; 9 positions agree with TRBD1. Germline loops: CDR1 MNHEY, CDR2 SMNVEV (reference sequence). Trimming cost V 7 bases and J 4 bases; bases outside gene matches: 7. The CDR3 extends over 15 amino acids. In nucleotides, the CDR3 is TGTGCCAGCACGGCCGGGACAGGGTTCACCGGGGAGCTGTTTTTT. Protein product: CASTAGTGFTGELFF.

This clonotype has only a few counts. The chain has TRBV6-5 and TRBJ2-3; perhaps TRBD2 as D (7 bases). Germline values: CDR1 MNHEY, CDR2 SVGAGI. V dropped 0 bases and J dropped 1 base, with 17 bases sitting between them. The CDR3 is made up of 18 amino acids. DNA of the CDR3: TGTGCCAGCAGTTACTCGACTTCTCGGGGGGCCGGCACAGATACGCAGTATTTT. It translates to CASSYSTSRGAGTDTQYF.

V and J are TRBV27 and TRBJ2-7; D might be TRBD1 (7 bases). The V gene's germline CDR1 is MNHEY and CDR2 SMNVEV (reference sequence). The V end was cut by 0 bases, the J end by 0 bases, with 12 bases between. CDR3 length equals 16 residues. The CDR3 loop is CASSLSEGQISYEQYF. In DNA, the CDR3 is TGTGCCAGCAGTTTATCGGAGGGACAGATCTCCTACGAGCAGTACTTC.